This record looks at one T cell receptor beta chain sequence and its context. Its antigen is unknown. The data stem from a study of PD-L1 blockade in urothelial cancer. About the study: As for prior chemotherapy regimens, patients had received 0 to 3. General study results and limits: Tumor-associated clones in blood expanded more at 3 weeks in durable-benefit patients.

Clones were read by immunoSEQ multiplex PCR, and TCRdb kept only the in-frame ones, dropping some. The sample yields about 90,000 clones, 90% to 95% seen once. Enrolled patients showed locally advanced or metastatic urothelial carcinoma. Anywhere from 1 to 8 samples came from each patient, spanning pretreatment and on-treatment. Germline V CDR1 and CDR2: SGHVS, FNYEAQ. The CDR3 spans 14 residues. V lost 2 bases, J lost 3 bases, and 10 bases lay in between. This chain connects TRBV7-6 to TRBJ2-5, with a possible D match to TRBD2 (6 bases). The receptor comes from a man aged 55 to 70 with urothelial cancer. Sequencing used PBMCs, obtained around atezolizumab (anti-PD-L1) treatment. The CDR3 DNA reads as TGTGCCAGCAGCTTACGGGCTAGCGAAGAGACCCAGTACTTC. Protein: CASSLRASEETQYF.